A selection of T cell receptor beta chains follows, all from one sample in a study of CD8 T cells in ankylosing spondylitis. In TCRdb, the 5' RACE reads were re-called with MiXCR into one record per CDR3 protein. The sample includes some 52,000 distinct CDR3 sequences, 6.5% to 9% of them seen just once. Sample: blood, either unsorted or a sorted T cell fraction (not recorded which). These receptor sequences come from a female donor with ankylosing spondylitis or in good health (not recorded which). The CDR3 runs from the conserved cysteine through the conserved F or W. The D gene is left open where the match is weak. Only some rows state a clone size, as once, few, many or a class for expanded clones.

clone_size	j_call	d_call	v_call	cdr3_aa	cdr3_nt
.	TRBJ2-3	.	TRBV27	CASRGGNTDTQYF	TGTGCCAGCAGAGGGGGGAACACAGATACGCAGTATTTT
many	TRBJ2-1	TRBD1	TRBV9	CASSLRDRHNEQFF	TGTGCCAGCAGCCTCCGGGACAGACACAATGAGCAGTTCTTC
few	TRBJ2-5	TRBD2	TRBV12-3/TRBV12-4	CASSFGGDSPSYF	TGTGCCAGCAGTTTCGGGGGGGACTCTCCCAGTTACTTC
many	TRBJ1-1	.	TRBV6-2/TRBV6-3	CASSYPLKTEAFF	TGTGCCAGCAGTTACCCCCTTAAAACTGAAGCTTTCTTT
.	TRBJ1-2	.	TRBV14	CASSPLDRYNYGYTF	TGTGCCAGCAGCCCCTTAGACCGATATAACTATGGCTACACCTTC
many	TRBJ2-4	.	TRBV20-1	CSASRLWTAKNIQYF	TGCAGTGCCTCGCGCCTGTGGACAGCCAAAAACATTCAGTACTTC
many	TRBJ1-2	.	TRBV6-2/TRBV6-3	CASSRTTGSDYGYTF	TGTGCCAGCAGCCGGACTACAGGGAGCGACTATGGCTACACCTTC
many	TRBJ2-7	TRBD1	TRBV7-3	CASSFGTGVPYEQYF	TGTGCCAGCAGCTTCGGGACAGGGGTTCCCTACGAGCAGTACTTC
many	TRBJ2-1	.	TRBV12-3/TRBV12-4	CASSFTGLYNEQFF	TGTGCCAGCAGTTTCACGGGACTCTACAATGAGCAGTTCTTC
many	TRBJ2-1	.	TRBV10-3	CAIRAYNEQFF	TGTGCCATCAGGGCATACAATGAGCAGTTCTTC
many	TRBJ2-5	.	TRBV12-3/TRBV12-4	CASRPGVEETQYF	TGTGCCAGCAGACCAGGGGTGGAAGAGACCCAGTACTTC
many	TRBJ1-5	.	TRBV20-1	CSANQGYSNQPQHF	TGCAGTGCTAACCAGGGCTATAGCAATCAGCCCCAGCATTTT
.	TRBJ2-7	.	TRBV19	CASSTNTGFEQYF	TGTGCCAGTAGTACCAACACAGGGTTCGAGCAGTACTTC
many	TRBJ2-3	.	TRBV6-1	CASTKGWVMGTDTQYF	TGTGCCAGCACCAAAGGGTGGGTCATGGGCACAGATACGCAGTATTTT
many	TRBJ1-2	.	TRBV5-5	CASSLRGASGYTF	TGTGCCAGCAGCTTAAGGGGTGCGAGTGGCTACACCTTC
many	TRBJ1-1	.	TRBV7-4	CASSFPARLAFF	TGTGCCAGCAGCTTCCCCGCTCGGCTGGCTTTCTTT
.	TRBJ2-5	.	TRBV19	CASNDLGGEETQYF	TGTGCCAGTAACGATCTTGGGGGCGAAGAGACCCAGTACTTC
many	TRBJ2-1	.	TRBV24-1	CATSDRGSALNEQFF	TGTGCCACCAGTGATAGGGGGAGCGCCCTCAATGAGCAGTTCTTC
many	TRBJ1-4	.	TRBV5-1	CASSFERGGDANEKLFF	TGCGCCAGCAGCTTTGAACGGGGCGGAGACGCTAATGAAAAACTGTTTTTT
many	TRBJ1-1	.	TRBV20-1	CSARKGNTEAFF	TGCAGTGCTAGGAAGGGGAACACTGAAGCTTTCTTT